This T cell receptor beta chain emerged from a study of radiation and T cells in renal cell carcinoma. The CDR3 is made up of 15 amino acids. Using immunoSEQ multiplex PCR, the repertoire was profiled, and TCRdb retains in-frame clones only, with some absent. In the table there are 100,000 to 150,000 clones, around 84% of which are singletons. Time point here: baseline pretreatment blood. Treatment defined: 15 Gy SBRT to primary tumor, nephrectomy 4 weeks later. This receptor was obtained from a woman between 55 and 75 years old with renal cell carcinoma. This chain links TRBV21-1 with TRBJ1-1. TRBV21-1 is a pseudogene. The sample here was blood, taken from a patient whose treatment included radiotherapy and nephrectomy. The CDR3 here is CASSKGSGGNTEAFF. In DNA form, the CDR3 reads TGTGCCAGCAGCAAAGGCTCGGGGGGCAACACTGAAGCTTTCTTT.